This T cell receptor beta chain was documented in a study of T-cell reconstitution after alpha-beta-depleted transplantation in children. Researchers prepared the TCRbeta library using unique molecular identifiers, the study reports. TCRdb fed the PCR reads into MiXCR, producing one record per CDR3 protein. The profile shows about 340,000 distinct CDR3 sequences, 10% to 15% of them singletons. This clonotype came up many times. The germline V gene encodes CDR1 DFQATT and CDR2 SNEGSKA (reference sequence). This CDR3 contains 14 residues. Trimming took 5 bases from V and 1 from J, leaving 14 bases between them.

The sequences come from PBMCs, collected from the stem cell graft. The source of this sequence is a human donor who donated a stem cell graft to a child with Fanconi anemia. The rearrangement joins TRBV20-1 to TRBJ1-1, with a tentative D call TRBD1 (6 bases). CDR3 protein: CSAHNRVGNTEAFF. Here the CDR3 DNA reads TGCAGTGCTCACAACAGGGTAGGGAACACTGAAGCTTTCTTT.